This entry concerns a single T cell receptor (beta chain). CDR1 is SGHRS and CDR2 is YFSETQ in the germline V gene. The CDR3 has 15 amino acids. Unmatched junction bases numbered 3, after V lost 2 bases and J lost 2 bases. TCR beta chains were sequenced at survey level with immunoSEQ. The table came from immunoSEQ multiplex PCR; TCRdb's copy has only in-frame clones and leaves some out. Of about 68,000 clones listed, just under 95% are singletons. Sequencing input: PBMCs. The V call is TRBV5-1, the J call TRBJ2-3; 9 nucleotides align to TRBD2. The TCR was taken from a man in his forties with rheumatoid arthritis. As DNA, the CDR3 is TGCGCCAGCAGCTTTCTAGCGGGGTACACAGATACGCAGTATTTT. It yields the protein CASSFLAGYTDTQYF.